Below, 10 T cell receptor beta chains from the same sample are listed, as sequenced in a study of blood T cell repertoires in COVID-19. Produced via immunoSEQ multiplex PCR; TCRdb's table is partial and in-frame only. The data contain over 140,000 clones, 60% to 80% of them singletons. Sequences were obtained from PBMCs or T cells enriched from blood (not recorded which). The source of these receptors is a woman between 45 and 60 years old who had recovered from COVID-19.

The V and J genes are TRBV18 and TRBJ1-2; a possible D gene is TRBD1 (6 bases). The CDR3 runs 14 residues. Germline V gene sequence: CDR1 KGHSH, CDR2 LQKENI. Trimming left V 3 bases short and J 5 bases short, with 13 bases between. The CDR3 DNA reads TGTGCCAGCTCACCGGACAGTCCCCGATATGGCTACACCTTC. Amino acids: CASSPDSPRYGYTF.

The chain combines TRBV9 with TRBJ1-2; 9 nucleotides align to TRBD1. Germline V gene sequence: CDR1 SGDLS, CDR2 YYNGEE. The CDR3 is made up of 17 amino acids. The V gene end was trimmed by 0 bases and the J gene end by 4 bases; junction bases not matched to a gene: 10. The CDR3, as DNA: TGTGCCAGCAGCGTAGCTCGGGACAGGGAAATGGGCTATGGCTACACCTTC. Protein: CASSVARDREMGYGYTF.

The DNA for the CDR3 is TGTGCCAGCTCACCACTTCCGGGGGACTCAACCTACAATGAGCAGTTCTTC. Its translation is CASSPLPGDSTYNEQFF. The J gene is TRBJ2-1, the V gene TRBV18; D possibly corresponds to TRBD2 (6 bases). Germline V gene data show CDR1 as KGHSH and CDR2 as LQKENI. The V and J ends lost 1 base and 2 bases respectively, with 15 bases between them. The CDR3 runs to 17 residues.

V usage is TRBV11-1 and J usage is TRBJ2-3; D is uncertain. The CDR3 covers 14 residues. The germline gives CDR1 SGHAT, CDR2 FQDESV (reference sequence). V lost 6 bases and J 6 bases, leaving 16 bases between the germline ends. The CDR3 protein is CASSTPNSVDTQYF. DNA for the CDR3: TGTGCCAGCAGTACACCCAATTCCGTGGATACGCAGTATTTT.

In this sample, this clone turned up a few times. The rearrangement joins TRBV28 to TRBJ2-2; 16 bases map to TRBD2. Germline V gene sequence: CDR1 MDHEN, CDR2 SYDVKM. V gave up 5 bases and J gave up 6 bases; unmatched junction bases: 6. This CDR3 has 17 amino acids. The CDR3 sequence: CASSPLGLAGGAGELFF. The CDR3 DNA follows: TGTGCCAGCAGTCCCTTGGGACTAGCGGGAGGGGCCGGGGAGCTGTTTTTT.

In its sample, this clone was seen once. J is TRBJ1-1 and V is TRBV11-2; possibly TRBD1 for D (6 bases). This CDR3 is built from 14 residues. Trimming took off 2 bases at V and 4 bases at J, with 11 bases between the two ends. Germline lookup yields CDR1 SGHAT and CDR2 FQNNGV. CDR3 sequence (DNA): TGTGCCAGCAGCTTATTTCGAGGGGGCACTGAAGCTTTCTTT. Amino acids: CASSLFRGGTEAFF.

J is TRBJ1-1 and V is TRBV7-9; no clear D. CDR3 length equals 13 residues. The germline V gene encodes CDR1 SEHNR and CDR2 FQNEAQ (reference sequence). V was cut by 3 bases and J by 5 bases, with 10 bases left in between. The CDR3 DNA follows: TGTGCCAGCAGCTTTTCTCTAGAGACTGAAGCTTTCTTT. Its translation is CASSFSLETEAFF.

This rearrangement joins TRBV6-5 to TRBJ2-7; 12 bases align to TRBD2. This CDR3 has 13 amino acids. CDR1 and CDR2 (germline): MNHEY, SVGAGI. V shed 7 bases and J 5 bases; nucleotides not matched to a gene: 3. The CDR3 reads CASKRTSGDEQYF. CDR3 coding DNA: TGTGCCAGCAAACGGACTAGCGGGGACGAGCAGTACTTC.

The V and J genes are TRBV3-1 (or the pseudogene TRBV3-2) and TRBJ2-1, with TRBD2 matching over 7 bases. The CDR3 runs to 15 residues. V was clipped by 0 bases and J by 9 bases; unmatched bases: 8. From germline, CDR1 is LGHDT and CDR2 YNNKEL (reference sequence). CDR3 loop: CASSQEGLPIGEQFF. The CDR3, as DNA: TGTGCCAGCAGCCAAGAGGGACTACCAATCGGTGAGCAGTTCTTC.

This chain connects TRBV25-1 to TRBJ2-7, with 8 bases fitting TRBD2. The CDR3 extends over 15 amino acids. Unmatched junction bases numbered 17, after V lost 4 bases and J lost 12 bases. CDR1 is MGHDK, CDR2 SYGVNS, per germline. Here the CDR3 DNA reads TGTGCCAGCAGTGGGGAGCGGGAGCACCTGACCTTTCGGTACTTC. This encodes CASSGEREHLTFRYF.